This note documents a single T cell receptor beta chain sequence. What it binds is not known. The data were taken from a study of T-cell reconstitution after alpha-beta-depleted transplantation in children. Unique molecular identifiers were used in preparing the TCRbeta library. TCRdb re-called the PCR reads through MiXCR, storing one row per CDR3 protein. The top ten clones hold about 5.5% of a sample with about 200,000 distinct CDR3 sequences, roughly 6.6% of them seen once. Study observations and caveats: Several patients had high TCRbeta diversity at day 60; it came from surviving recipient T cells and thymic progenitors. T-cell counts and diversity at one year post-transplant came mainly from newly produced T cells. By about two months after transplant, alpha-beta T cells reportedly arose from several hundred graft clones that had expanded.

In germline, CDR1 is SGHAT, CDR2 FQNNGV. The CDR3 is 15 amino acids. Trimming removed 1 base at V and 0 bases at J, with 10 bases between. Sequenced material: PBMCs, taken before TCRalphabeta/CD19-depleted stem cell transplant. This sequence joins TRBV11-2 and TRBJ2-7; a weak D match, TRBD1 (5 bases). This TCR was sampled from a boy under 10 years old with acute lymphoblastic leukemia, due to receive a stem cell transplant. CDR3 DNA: TGTGCCAGCAGCTTAGGGGCAGGGTACTCCTACGAGCAGTACTTC. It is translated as CASSLGAGYSYEQYF.